The subject of this entry is one TCR beta chain. The CDR3 is made up of 15 amino acids. Germline CDR1 SEHNR, CDR2 FQNEAQ (reference sequence). With 6 bases clipped from V and 5 bases from J, the junction kept 3 bases outside the gene matches. This sample was included in a study of blood T cell repertoires in COVID-19. Across the whole study: Acute and convalescent COVID-19 specimens originated in the United States, Italy and Spain. T cells, B-cell-depleted T cells, or PBMCs provided the cDNA or gDNA that served as material.

Per the study methods: For nucleated cells, counts were estimated from reference gene primer amplification. Assay used: immunoSEQ multiplex PCR; TCRdb lists only in-frame clones, some missing. That table is the source of V, J and clone size, and D and trimming were worked out from the DNA. The sample records over 90,000 clones, 90% being singletons. The rearrangement links TRBV7-9 to TRBJ2-3; 15 bases align to TRBD2. The source is a man aged 45-60 years with acute or convalescent COVID-19. The sequenced material came from peripheral blood. The CDR3 protein is CASSGLAGGIDTQYF. The CDR3 nucleotides are TGTGCCAGCAGTGGACTAGCGGGAGGGATAGATACGCAGTATTTT.